This T cell receptor (beta chain) was found in a study of CD8 T cells in ankylosing spondylitis. Study-level results: A TCR beta motif of roughly 8 highly homologous variants appeared characteristic of ankylosing spondylitis blood.

Using its own MiXCR run on the 5' RACE reads, TCRdb lists one record per CDR3 protein. The sample has a few hundred thousand distinct CDR3 sequences; less than 10% are singletons. This clonotype was detected only a few times. Its specificity is not known. Sequencing was performed on blood, either unsorted or a sorted T cell fraction (not recorded which). The sequence derives from a male donor with ankylosing spondylitis.

The CDR3 coding sequence is TGTGCCAGCTCACCGGTCGGACTAGCGGGTTCGGCGACCCAGTACTTC. This encodes CASSPVGLAGSATQYF. V usage is TRBV18 and J usage is TRBJ2-5; 11 bases match TRBD2. The CDR3 extends over 16 amino acids. Per the germline V gene, CDR1 is KGHSH and CDR2 is LQKENI. J was trimmed by 7 bases and V by 3 bases; bases with no gene match: 10.